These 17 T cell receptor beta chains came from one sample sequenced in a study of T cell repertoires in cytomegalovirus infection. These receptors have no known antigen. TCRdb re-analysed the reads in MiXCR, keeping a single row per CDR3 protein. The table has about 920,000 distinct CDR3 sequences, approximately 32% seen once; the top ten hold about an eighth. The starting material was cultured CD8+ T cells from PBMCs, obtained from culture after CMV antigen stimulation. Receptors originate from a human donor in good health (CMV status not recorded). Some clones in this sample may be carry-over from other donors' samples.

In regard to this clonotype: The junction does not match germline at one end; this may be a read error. CDR3 protein: CVSRKSGFVTGELFF. The CDR3 coding sequence is TGTGTCAGCAGAAAGAGCGGGTTCGTCACCGGGGAGCTGTTTTTT. This chain joins TRBV7-2 and TRBJ2-2; D is perhaps TRBD2 (6 bases). The CDR3 runs 15 residues. CDR1 is SGHTA, CDR2 FQGNSA, per germline.

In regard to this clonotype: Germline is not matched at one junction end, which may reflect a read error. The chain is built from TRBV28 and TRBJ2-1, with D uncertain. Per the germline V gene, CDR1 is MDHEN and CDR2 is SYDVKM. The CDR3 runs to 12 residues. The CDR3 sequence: CVSSFMSNEQFF. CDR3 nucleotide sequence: TGTGTCAGCAGTTTCATGAGTAATGAGCAGTTCTTC.

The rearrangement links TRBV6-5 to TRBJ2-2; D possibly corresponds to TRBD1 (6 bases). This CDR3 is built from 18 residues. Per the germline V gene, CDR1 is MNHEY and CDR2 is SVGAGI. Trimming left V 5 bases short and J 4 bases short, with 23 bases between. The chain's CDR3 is CASSPYTTGSASTGELFF. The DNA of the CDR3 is TGTGCCAGCAGTCCCTATACAACAGGGTCCGCGAGCACCGGGGAGCTGTTTTTT.

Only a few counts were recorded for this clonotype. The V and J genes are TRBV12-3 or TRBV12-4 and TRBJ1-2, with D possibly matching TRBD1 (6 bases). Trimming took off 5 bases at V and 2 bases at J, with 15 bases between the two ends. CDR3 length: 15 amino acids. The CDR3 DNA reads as TGTGCCAGCAGTGCGACAGGCGCAGCGAACTATGGCTACACCTTC. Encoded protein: CASSATGAANYGYTF.

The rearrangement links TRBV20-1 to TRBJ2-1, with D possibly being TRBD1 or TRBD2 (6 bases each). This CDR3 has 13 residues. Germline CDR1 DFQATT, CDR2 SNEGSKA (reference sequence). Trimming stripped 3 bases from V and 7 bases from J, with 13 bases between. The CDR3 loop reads CSARRVGGNEQFF. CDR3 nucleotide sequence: TGCAGTGCTAGGCGGGTAGGGGGGAATGAGCAGTTCTTC.

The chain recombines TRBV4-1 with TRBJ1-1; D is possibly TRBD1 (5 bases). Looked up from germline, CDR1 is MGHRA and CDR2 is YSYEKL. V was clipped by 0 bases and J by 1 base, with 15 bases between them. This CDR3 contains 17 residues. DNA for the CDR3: TGCGCCAGCAGCCAAGATTCAGCAGGGCCTCGGAACACTGAAGCTTTCTTT. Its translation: CASSQDSAGPRNTEAFF.

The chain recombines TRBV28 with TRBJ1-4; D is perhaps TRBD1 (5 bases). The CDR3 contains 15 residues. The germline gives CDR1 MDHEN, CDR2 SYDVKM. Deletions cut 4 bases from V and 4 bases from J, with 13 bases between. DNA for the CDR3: TGTGCCAGCAGTTCTCTCCCGGGGGGTAATGAAAAACTGTTTTTT. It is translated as CASSSLPGGNEKLFF.

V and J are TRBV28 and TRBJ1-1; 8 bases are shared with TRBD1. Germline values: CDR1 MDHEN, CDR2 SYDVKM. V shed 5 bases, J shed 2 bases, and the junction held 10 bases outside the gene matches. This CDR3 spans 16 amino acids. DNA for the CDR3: TGTGCCAGCAGTCACCGGACAGGGTGGGGCAACACTGAAGCTTTCTTT. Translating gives CASSHRTGWGNTEAFF.

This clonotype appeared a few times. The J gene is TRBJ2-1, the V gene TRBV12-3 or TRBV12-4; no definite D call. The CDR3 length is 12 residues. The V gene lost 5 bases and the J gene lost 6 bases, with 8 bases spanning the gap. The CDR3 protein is CASSHSPNEQFF. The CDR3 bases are TGTGCCAGCAGTCATTCCCCCAATGAGCAGTTCTTC.

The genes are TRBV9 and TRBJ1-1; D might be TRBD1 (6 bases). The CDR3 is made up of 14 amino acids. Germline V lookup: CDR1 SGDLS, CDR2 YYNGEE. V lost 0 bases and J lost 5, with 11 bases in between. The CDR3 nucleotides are TGTGCCAGCAGCGTAGGGGAAGGGGGTACTGAAGCTTTCTTT. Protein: CASSVGEGGTEAFF.

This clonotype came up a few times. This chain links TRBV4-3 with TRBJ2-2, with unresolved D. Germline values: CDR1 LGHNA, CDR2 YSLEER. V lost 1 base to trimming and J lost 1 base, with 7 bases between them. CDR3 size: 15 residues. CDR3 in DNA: TGCGCCAGCAGCCAAGTTTTGGAGAACACCGGGGAGCTGTTTTTT. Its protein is CASSQVLENTGELFF.

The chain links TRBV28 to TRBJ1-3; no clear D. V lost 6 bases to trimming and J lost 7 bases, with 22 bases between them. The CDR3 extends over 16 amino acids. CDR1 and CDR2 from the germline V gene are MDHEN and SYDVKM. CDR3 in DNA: TGTGCCAGCAGCCCACGCCACGGGCCCCTTTGGAACACCATATATTTT. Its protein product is CASSPRHGPLWNTIYF.

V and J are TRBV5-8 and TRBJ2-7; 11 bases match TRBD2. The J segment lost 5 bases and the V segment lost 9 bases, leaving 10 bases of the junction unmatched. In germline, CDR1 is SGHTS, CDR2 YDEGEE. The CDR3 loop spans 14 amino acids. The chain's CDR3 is CATRLAGTWNEQYF. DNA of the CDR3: TGTGCCACTCGACTAGCGGGGACCTGGAACGAGCAGTACTTC.

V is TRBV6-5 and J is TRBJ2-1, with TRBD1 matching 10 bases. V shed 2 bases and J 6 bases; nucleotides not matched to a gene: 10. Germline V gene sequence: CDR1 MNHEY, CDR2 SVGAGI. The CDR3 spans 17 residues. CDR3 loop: CASSYHPGQGPGNEQFF. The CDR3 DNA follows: TGTGCCAGCAGTTACCATCCGGGACAGGGGCCGGGCAATGAGCAGTTCTTC.

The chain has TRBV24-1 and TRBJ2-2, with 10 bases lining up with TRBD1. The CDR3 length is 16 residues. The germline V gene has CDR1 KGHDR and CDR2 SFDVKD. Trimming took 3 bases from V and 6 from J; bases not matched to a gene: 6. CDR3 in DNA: TGTGCCACCAGTGATCGGGACAGGGGAGCCGCCGGGGAGCTGTTTTTT. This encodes CATSDRDRGAAGELFF.

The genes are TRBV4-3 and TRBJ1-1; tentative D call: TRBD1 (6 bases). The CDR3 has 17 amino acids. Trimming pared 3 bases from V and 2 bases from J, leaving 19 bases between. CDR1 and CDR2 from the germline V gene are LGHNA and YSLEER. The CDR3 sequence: CASSQKSQDSPNTEAFF. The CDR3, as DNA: TGCGCCAGCAGCCAGAAGAGCCAGGACAGCCCTAACACTGAAGCTTTCTTT.

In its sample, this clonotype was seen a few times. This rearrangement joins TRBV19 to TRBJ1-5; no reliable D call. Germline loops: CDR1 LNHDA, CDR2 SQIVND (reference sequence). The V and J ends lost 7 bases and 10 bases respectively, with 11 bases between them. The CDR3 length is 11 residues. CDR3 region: CASTEDGPQHF. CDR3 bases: TGTGCCAGTACTGAAGATGGTCCCCAGCATTTT.